These T cell receptor beta chains were read from a single sample in a study of blood T cell repertoires in COVID-19. The data were produced by immunoSEQ multiplex PCR, yet TCRdb's version contains in-frame clones alone and is incomplete. The table shows some 390,000 clones, with around 90% occurring only once. The sequencing input was peripheral blood. The source is a human donor in a cohort sampled during active COVID-19. The CDR3 runs from the conserved cysteine through the conserved F or W. D genes are given only for firm matches. Expanded clones are given a class, and other clones once, few, many or no size at all.

>TRBJ1-4|.|.|TRBV28
CASQTGANEKLFF
TGTGCCAGCCAGACAGGCGCTAATGAAAAACTGTTTTTT
>TRBJ1-4|.|.|TRBV6-4
CASSVDRGEKLFF
TGTGCCAGCAGTGTCGACCGGGGTGAAAAACTGTTTTTT
>TRBJ2-2|.|.|TRBV5-4
CASSLGGNTGELFF
TGTGCCAGCAGCTTAGGGGGGAACACCGGGGAGCTGTTTTTT
>TRBJ1-5|.|once|TRBV2
CASSESQGALGPQHF
TGTGCCAGCAGTGAATCACAGGGCGCCCTAGGGCCCCAGCATTTT
>TRBJ2-5|.|once|TRBV7-9
CASRLGSRETQYF
TGTGCCAGCAGGCTCGGGAGCCGAGAGACCCAGTACTTC
>TRBJ2-3|TRBD2|.|TRBV3-1/TRBV3-2
CASDGGAPDTQYF
TGTGCCAGCGACGGGGGGGCCCCGGATACGCAGTATTTT
>TRBJ1-1|.|.|TRBV20-1
CSALRTEAFF
TGCAGTGCTTTGCGAACTGAAGCTTTCTTT
>TRBJ2-7|.|.|TRBV30
CALTTSGLVYEQYF
TGTGCCCTTACGACGTCAGGGTTAGTCTACGAGCAGTACTTC
>TRBJ1-6|.|many|TRBV5-1
CASSLEGGGGNSPLHF
TGCGCCAGCAGCTTGGAGGGAGGGGGAGGTAATTCACCCCTCCACTTT
>TRBJ1-2|TRBD1|once|TRBV6-4
CASSEIMGQGYGYTF
TGTGCCAGCAGTGAAATAATGGGACAGGGATATGGCTACACCTTC
>TRBJ1-2|TRBD1|.|TRBV19
CASSIPGGADYGYTF
TGTGCCAGTAGTATCCCAGGGGGCGCAGACTATGGCTACACCTTC
>TRBJ2-1|TRBD1|.|TRBV11-2
CASSLVGTVTKYNEQFF
TGTGCCAGCAGCTTAGTCGGGACAGTGACGAAGTACAATGAGCAGTTCTTC
>TRBJ2-3|TRBD2|.|TRBV27
CASSLLGTSTADTQYF
TGTGCCAGCAGTTTATTGGGGACTAGCACAGCAGATACGCAGTATTTT
>TRBJ2-2|TRBD2|.|TRBV4-1
CASSQDRISGRDNTGELFF
TGCGCCAGCAGCCAAGATCGGATTAGCGGGAGAGATAACACCGGGGAGCTGTTTTTT
>TRBJ2-2|.|few|TRBV10-3
CAISEPTGELFF
TGTGCCATCAGTGAGCCGACCGGGGAGCTGTTTTTT
>TRBJ1-6|.|few|TRBV7-9
CASSLGAAYNSPLHF
TGTGCCAGCAGCTTGGGGGCAGCCTATAATTCACCCCTCCACTTT
>TRBJ1-3|TRBD1|.|TRBV27
CASSRQGATGNTIYF
TGTGCCAGCAGCCGACAGGGGGCAACTGGAAACACCATATATTTT
>TRBJ2-7|.|.|TRBV6-6
CASSSRPDDEQYF
TGTGCCAGCAGTTCACGCCCAGATGACGAGCAGTACTTC
>TRBJ2-3|TRBD1|.|TRBV15
CATSRAAGGGEADTQYF
TGTGCCACCAGCAGAGCGGCAGGGGGCGGGGAGGCAGATACGCAGTATTTT
>TRBJ1-3|.|few|TRBV5-6
CASSQVRSSPGNTIYF
TGTGCCAGCAGCCAAGTCAGGTCTTCCCCTGGAAACACCATATATTTT
>TRBJ2-3|TRBD1|.|TRBV24-1
CATSDLGRGPGTDTQYF
TGTGCCACCAGTGATTTGGGCAGGGGGCCGGGCACAGATACGCAGTATTTT
>TRBJ2-1|TRBD1|.|TRBV15
CATSRGQGANEQFF
TGTGCCACCAGCAGGGGACAGGGGGCGAATGAGCAGTTCTTC
>TRBJ2-2|TRBD2|.|TRBV3-1/TRBV3-2
CASSRREGDTGELFF
TGTGCCAGCAGCCGCCGGGAGGGCGACACCGGGGAGCTGTTTTTT
>TRBJ2-5|.|.|TRBV27
CASRHRGGWETQYF
TGTGCCAGCAGACATAGGGGGGGTTGGGAGACCCAGTACTTC
>TRBJ2-3|TRBD2|.|TRBV4-1
CASSQGLGGRAITDTQYF
TGCGCCAGCAGCCAAGGGCTGGGCGGGAGGGCCATCACAGATACGCAGTATTTT
>TRBJ2-3|TRBD2|.|TRBV18
CASSPGREGTDTQYF
TGTGCCAGCTCACCGGGGCGGGAGGGCACAGATACGCAGTATTTT
>TRBJ2-7|.|.|TRBV7-9
CASREYRSYEQYF
TGTGCCAGCAGGGAGTACCGCTCCTACGAGCAGTACTTC
>TRBJ2-5|.|.|TRBV20-1
CSVSDRETQYF
TGCAGTGTCTCAGACAGAGAGACCCAGTACTTC
>TRBJ2-7|.|.|TRBV21-1
CASSKREQYF
TGTGCCAGCAGCAAGAGGGAGCAGTACTTC
>TRBJ2-7|TRBD1|.|TRBV28
CASRGTGRAYEQYF
TGTGCCAGCAGGGGGACAGGGAGGGCCTACGAGCAGTACTTC
>TRBJ1-1|TRBD1|once|TRBV19
CASSRQGNTEAFF
TGTGCCAGTAGTAGACAGGGGAACACTGAAGCTTTCTTT
>TRBJ2-1|.|.|TRBV7-9
CASSPGNSASEQFF
TGTGCCAGCAGCCCAGGGAATTCAGCTTCCGAGCAGTTCTTC
>TRBJ2-3|.|.|TRBV6-5
CAIAGQIGDTQYF
TGTGCCATCGCGGGCCAGATTGGCGATACGCAGTATTTT
>TRBJ2-2|.|.|TRBV7-3
CASSLQGAGELFF
TGTGCCAGCAGCCTACAGGGCGCCGGGGAGCTGTTTTTT
>TRBJ1-2|.|.|TRBV9
CASSVSGRGYTF
TGTGCCAGCAGCGTCTCAGGGCGCGGCTACACCTTC
>TRBJ1-5|TRBD1|.|TRBV5-1
CASSPGQGGQPQHF
TGCGCCAGCAGCCCCGGACAGGGGGGTCAGCCCCAGCATTTT
>TRBJ1-4|.|.|TRBV2
CASSRVVREKLFF
TGTGCCAGCAGTAGAGTGGTCCGGGAAAAACTGTTTTTT
>TRBJ2-7|.|.|TRBV5-6
CASSWPGERPYEQYF
TGTGCCAGCAGCTGGCCAGGGGAGCGGCCCTACGAGCAGTACTTC
>TRBJ1-5|TRBD1|.|TRBV5-6
CASSAGGLKQPQHF
TGTGCCAGCAGCGCAGGGGGGCTTAAACAGCCCCAGCATTTT
>TRBJ2-7|.|.|TRBV5-4
CASSPGGTGYSYEQYF
TGTGCCAGCAGCCCGGGCGGGACTGGATACTCCTACGAGCAGTACTTC
>TRBJ1-4|.|once|TRBV18
CASSPKTAGNEKLFF
TGTGCCAGCTCACCCAAGACGGCAGGAAATGAAAAACTGTTTTTT
>TRBJ2-7|TRBD1|.|TRBV23-1
CASSLLDRGRGEQYF
TGCGCCAGCAGTCTATTAGACAGGGGGCGAGGCGAGCAGTACTTC
>TRBJ2-3|TRBD2|.|TRBV5-4
CASSLWSGGGGTQYF
TGTGCCAGCAGCTTGTGGAGCGGGGGGGGAGGTACGCAGTATTTT
>TRBJ2-1|.|.|TRBV4-1
CASSGGGGTYNEQFF
TGCGCCAGCAGCGGGGGGGGCGGGACCTACAATGAGCAGTTCTTC
>TRBJ1-2|TRBD1|.|TRBV2
CASRNRGHSDYGYTF
TGTGCCAGCAGGAACAGGGGCCACTCGGACTATGGCTACACCTTC
>TRBJ1-4|.|.|TRBV7-2
CASRRAPNEKLFF
TGTGCCAGCAGGCGGGCGCCTAATGAAAAACTGTTTTTT
>TRBJ2-3|TRBD2|few|TRBV5-6
CASSHREGTDTQYF
TGTGCCAGCAGCCATCGGGAGGGCACAGATACGCAGTATTTT
>TRBJ2-7|TRBD1|.|TRBV7-9
CASSPGTGAHEQYF
TGTGCCAGCAGCCCAGGGACAGGGGCCCACGAGCAGTACTTC
>TRBJ1-2|TRBD1|.|TRBV28
CASSLGTGQSGYTF
TGTGCCAGCAGTTTAGGGACAGGGCAATCTGGCTACACCTTC
>TRBJ2-7|TRBD2|.|TRBV10-3
CAINPTSGGAGEQYF
TGTGCCATCAACCCGACTAGCGGGGGGGCAGGCGAGCAGTACTTC
>TRBJ2-3|TRBD1|.|TRBV4-1
CASSPRQGATDTQYF
TGCGCCAGCAGCCCCAGACAGGGCGCCACAGATACGCAGTATTTT
>TRBJ2-7|TRBD1|.|TRBV27
CASSQKGARRYEQYF
TGTGCCAGCAGTCAAAAGGGGGCGAGGCGCTACGAGCAGTACTTC
>TRBJ1-2|.|.|TRBV7-8
CASSFRVPDRTNGYTF
TGTGCCAGCAGCTTCAGGGTGCCAGACAGGACCAATGGCTACACCTTC
>TRBJ2-1|TRBD2|.|TRBV9
CASSRSGGGSFREQFF
TGTGCCAGCAGCAGAAGCGGAGGCGGGAGTTTCCGGGAGCAGTTCTTC
>TRBJ2-3|.|.|TRBV5-4
CASSPEAASTDTQYF
TGTGCCAGCAGCCCAGAAGCGGCTAGCACAGATACGCAGTATTTT